The T cell receptor beta chain under discussion was sequenced for a study of T cell responses to AZD1222 COVID-19 vaccine. Study results and limitations: Donors were chiefly white British, with a greater number of females, and clonal diversity was perhaps underestimated. None of the repertoires were sampled until the peak T cell response had passed. At 160-218 and 743-854, vaccine-associated CD4 TCRs were dominant, and they spanned spike.

Second-dose intervals near 4 or 12 weeks were combined. Clones were sequenced by immunoSEQ multiplex PCR, and TCRdb holds only the in-frame ones, with some missing. The repertoire includes around 140,000 clones, about 82% of them detected once, and approximately 5% sits in the top ten. Regarding this clone: What it binds is unknown.

The CDR3 covers 15 residues. In germline, CDR1 is SGHAT, CDR2 FQNNGV. V was clipped by 8 bases and J by 2 bases, with 18 bases between them. The source is an adult who received the AZD1222 COVID-19 vaccine. The starting material was peripheral blood, obtained 28 days after the second AZD1222 dose. The chain combines TRBV11-2 with TRBJ2-5, with D possibly matching TRBD2 (6 bases). The CDR3 spells CASSRSGRSQETQYF. As DNA, the CDR3 is TGTGCCAGCTCCCGAAGCGGGCGGTCTCAAGAGACCCAGTACTTC.